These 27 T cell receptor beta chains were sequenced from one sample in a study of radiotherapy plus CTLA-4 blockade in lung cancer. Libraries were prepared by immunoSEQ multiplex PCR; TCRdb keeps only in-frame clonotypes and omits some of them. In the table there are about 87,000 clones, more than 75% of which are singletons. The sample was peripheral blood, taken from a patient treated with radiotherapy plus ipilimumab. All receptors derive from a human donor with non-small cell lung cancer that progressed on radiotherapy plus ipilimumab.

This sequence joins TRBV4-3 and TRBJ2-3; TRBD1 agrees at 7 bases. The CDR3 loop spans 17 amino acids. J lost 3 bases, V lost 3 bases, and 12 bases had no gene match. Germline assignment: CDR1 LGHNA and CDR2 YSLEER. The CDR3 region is CASSQDDTGVWTDTQYF. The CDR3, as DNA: TGCGCCAGCAGCCAGGATGATACAGGGGTTTGGACAGATACGCAGTATTTT.

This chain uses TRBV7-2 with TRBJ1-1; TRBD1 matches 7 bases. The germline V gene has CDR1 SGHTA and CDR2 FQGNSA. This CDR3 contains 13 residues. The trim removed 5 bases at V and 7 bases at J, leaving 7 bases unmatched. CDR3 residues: CASSITGVFEAFF. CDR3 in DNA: TGTGCCAGCAGCATTACAGGGGTCTTTGAAGCTTTCTTT.

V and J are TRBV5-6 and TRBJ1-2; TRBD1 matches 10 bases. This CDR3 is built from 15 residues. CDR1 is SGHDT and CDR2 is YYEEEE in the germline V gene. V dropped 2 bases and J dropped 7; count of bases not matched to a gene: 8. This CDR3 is CASSFGDRGSVGYTF. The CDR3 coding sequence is TGTGCCAGCAGCTTCGGGGACAGGGGTAGTGTTGGCTACACCTTC.

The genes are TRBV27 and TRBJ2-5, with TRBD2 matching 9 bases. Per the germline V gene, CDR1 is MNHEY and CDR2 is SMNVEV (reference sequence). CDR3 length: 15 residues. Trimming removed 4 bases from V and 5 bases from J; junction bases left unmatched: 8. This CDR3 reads CASSWNAGGGETQYF. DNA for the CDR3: TGTGCCAGCAGTTGGAATGCGGGGGGGGGTGAGACCCAGTACTTC.

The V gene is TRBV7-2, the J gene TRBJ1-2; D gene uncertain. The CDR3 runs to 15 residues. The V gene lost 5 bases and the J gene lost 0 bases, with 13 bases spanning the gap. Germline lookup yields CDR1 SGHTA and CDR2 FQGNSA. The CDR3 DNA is TGTGCCAGCAGCCTAACCACCGGGACTAACTATGGCTACACCTTC. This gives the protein CASSLTTGTNYGYTF. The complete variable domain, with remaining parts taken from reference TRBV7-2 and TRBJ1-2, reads GAGVSQSPSNKVTEKGKDVELRCDPISGHTALYWYRQSLGQGLEFLIYFQGNSAPDKSGLPSDRFSAERTGGSVSTLTIQRTQQEDSAVYLCASSLTTGTNYGYTFGSGTRLTVV.

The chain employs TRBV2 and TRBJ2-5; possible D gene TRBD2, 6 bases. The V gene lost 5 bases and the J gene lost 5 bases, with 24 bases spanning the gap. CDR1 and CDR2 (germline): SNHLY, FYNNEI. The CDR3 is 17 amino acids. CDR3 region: CASSLGRIGGERETQYF. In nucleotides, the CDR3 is TGTGCCAGCAGTCTTGGACGGATTGGAGGGGAAAGGGAGACCCAGTACTTC.

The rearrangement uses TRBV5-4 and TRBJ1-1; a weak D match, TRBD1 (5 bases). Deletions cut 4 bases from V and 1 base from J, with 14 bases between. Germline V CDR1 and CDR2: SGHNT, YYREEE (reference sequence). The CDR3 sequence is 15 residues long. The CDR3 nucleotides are TGTGCCAGCAGCCTTGACAGAGTGGCGAACACTGAAGCTTTCTTT. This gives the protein CASSLDRVANTEAFF.

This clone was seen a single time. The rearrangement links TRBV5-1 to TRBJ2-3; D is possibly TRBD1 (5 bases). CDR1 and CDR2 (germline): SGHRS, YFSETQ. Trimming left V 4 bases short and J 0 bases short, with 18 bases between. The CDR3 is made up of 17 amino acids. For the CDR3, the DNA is TGCGCCAGCAGCCCCACCCCACAGGTTACAAGCACAGATACGCAGTATTTT. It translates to CASSPTPQVTSTDTQYF.

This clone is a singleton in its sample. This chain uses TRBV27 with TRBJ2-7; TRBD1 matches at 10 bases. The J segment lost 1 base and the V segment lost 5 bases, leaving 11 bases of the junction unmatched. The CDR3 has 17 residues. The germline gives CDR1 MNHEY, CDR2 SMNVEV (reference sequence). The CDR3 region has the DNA TGTGCCAGCAGTCGGGACAGGGGAGCCCCAGGTTCCTACGAGCAGTACTTC. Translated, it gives CASSRDRGAPGSYEQYF.

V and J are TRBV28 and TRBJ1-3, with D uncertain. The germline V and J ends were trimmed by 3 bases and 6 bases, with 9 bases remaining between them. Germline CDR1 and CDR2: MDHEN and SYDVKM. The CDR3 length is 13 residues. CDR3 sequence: CASSLAATNTIYF. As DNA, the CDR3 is TGTGCCAGCAGTTTGGCAGCAACAAACACCATATATTTT.

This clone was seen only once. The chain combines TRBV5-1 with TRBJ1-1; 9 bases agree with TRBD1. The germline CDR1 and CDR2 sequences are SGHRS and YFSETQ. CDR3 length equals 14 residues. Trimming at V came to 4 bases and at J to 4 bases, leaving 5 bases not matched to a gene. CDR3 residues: CASSQGQGATEAFF. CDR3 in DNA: TGCGCCAGCAGCCAGGGACAGGGCGCCACTGAAGCTTTCTTT.

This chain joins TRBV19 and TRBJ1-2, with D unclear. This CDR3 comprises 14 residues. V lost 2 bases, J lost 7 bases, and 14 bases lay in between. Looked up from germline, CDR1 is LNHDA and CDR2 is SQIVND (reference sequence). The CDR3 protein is CASSITEGSGGYTF. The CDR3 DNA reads TGTGCCAGTAGTATAACGGAGGGAAGTGGTGGCTACACCTTC.

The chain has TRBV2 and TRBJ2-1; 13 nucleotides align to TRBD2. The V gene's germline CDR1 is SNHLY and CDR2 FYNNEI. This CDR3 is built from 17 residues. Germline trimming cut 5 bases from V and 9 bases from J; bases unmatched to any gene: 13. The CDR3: CASSYPSLAGGGGEQFF. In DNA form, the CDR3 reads TGTGCCAGCAGTTACCCTTCACTAGCGGGAGGGGGAGGTGAGCAGTTCTTC.

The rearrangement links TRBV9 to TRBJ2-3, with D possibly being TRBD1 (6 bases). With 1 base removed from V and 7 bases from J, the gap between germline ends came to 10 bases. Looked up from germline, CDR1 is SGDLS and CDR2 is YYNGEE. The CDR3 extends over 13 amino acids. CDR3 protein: CASSVSQGNTQYF. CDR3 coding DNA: TGTGCCAGCAGCGTAAGTCAGGGGAATACGCAGTATTTT.

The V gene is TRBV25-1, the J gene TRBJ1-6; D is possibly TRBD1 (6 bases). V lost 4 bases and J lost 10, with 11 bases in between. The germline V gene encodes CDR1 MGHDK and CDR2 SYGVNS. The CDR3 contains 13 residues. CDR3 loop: CASSGTVGSPLHF. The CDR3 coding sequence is TGTGCCAGCAGTGGGACAGTGGGCTCACCCCTCCACTTT.

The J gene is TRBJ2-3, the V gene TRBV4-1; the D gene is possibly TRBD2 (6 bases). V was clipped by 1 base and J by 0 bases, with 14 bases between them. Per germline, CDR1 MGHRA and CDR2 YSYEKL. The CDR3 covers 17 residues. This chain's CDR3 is CASSQGRGDPSTDTQYF. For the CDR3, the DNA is TGCGCCAGCAGCCAAGGGCGGGGAGACCCTAGCACAGATACGCAGTATTTT.

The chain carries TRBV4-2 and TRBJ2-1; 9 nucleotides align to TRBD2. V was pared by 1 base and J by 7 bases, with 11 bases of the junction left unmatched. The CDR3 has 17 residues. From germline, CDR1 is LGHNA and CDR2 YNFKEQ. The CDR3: CASSQALTSGGTNEQFF. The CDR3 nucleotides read TGTGCCAGCAGCCAAGCCCTGACCAGCGGGGGGACTAATGAGCAGTTCTTC.

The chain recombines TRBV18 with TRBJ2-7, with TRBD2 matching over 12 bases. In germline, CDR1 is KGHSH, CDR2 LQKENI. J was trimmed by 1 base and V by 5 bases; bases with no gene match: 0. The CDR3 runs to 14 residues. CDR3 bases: TGTGCCAGCTCAGGGACTAGCGGGTCCTACGAGCAGTACTTC. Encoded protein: CASSGTSGSYEQYF.

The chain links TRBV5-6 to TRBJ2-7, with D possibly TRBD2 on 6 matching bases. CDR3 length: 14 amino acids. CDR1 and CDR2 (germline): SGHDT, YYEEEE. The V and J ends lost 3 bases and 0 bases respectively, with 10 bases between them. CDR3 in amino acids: CASSYGTYSYEQYF. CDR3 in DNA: TGTGCCAGCAGCTACGGGACTTACTCCTACGAGCAGTACTTC.

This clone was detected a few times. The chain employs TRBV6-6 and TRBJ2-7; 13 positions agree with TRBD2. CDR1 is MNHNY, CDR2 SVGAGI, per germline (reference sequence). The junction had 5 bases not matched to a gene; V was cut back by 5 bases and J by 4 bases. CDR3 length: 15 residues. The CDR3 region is CASSTRTSGRYEQYF. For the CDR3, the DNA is TGTGCCAGCAGTACGCGGACTAGCGGGAGATACGAGCAGTACTTC.

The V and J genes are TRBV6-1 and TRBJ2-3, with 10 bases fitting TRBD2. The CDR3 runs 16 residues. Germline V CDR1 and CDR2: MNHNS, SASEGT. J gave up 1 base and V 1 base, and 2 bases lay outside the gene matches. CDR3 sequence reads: CASSEGLAGGTDTQYF. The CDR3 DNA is TGTGCCAGCAGTGAAGGGCTAGCGGGGGGCACAGATACGCAGTATTTT.

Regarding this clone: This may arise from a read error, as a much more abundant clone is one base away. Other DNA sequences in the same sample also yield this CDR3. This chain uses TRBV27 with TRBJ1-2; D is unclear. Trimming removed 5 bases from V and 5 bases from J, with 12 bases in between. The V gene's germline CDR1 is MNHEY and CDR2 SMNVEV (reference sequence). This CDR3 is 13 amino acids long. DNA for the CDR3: TGTGCCAGCAGTCCCGTCGACGGATATGGCTACACCTTC. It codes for CASSPVDGYGYTF.

CDR3 sequence (DNA): TGTGCCAGCAGCTTGGAACAGAACATGAACACTGAAGCTTTCTTT. The encoded protein is CASSLEQNMNTEAFF. The V call is TRBV5-8, the J call TRBJ1-1, with no clear D. Germline loops: CDR1 SGHTS, CDR2 YDEGEE. Trimming left V 0 bases short and J 0 bases short, with 9 bases between. This CDR3 spans 15 amino acids.

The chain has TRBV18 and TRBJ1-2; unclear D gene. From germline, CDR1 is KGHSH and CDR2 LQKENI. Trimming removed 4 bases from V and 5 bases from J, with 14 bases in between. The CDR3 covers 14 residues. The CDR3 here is CASSLQDGKYGYTF. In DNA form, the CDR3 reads TGTGCCAGCTCACTTCAGGACGGAAAATATGGCTACACCTTC.

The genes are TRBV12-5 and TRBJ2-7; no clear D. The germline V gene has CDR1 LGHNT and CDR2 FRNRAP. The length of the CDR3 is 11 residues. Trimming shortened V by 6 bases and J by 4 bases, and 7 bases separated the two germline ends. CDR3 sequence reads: CASGETYEQYF. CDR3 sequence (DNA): TGTGCTAGTGGGGAAACATACGAGCAGTACTTC.

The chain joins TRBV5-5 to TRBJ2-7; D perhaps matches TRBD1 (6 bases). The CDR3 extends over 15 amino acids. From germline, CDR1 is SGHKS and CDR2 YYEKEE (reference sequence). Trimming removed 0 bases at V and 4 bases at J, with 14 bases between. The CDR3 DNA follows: TGTGCCAGCAGCTTGGAGGCCAGGGGTGGTTACGAGCAGTACTTC. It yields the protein CASSLEARGGYEQYF. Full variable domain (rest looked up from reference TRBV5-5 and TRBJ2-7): DAGVTQSPTHLIKTRGQQVTLRCSPISGHKSVSWYQQVLGQGPQFIFQYYEKEERGRGNFPDRFSARQFPNYSSELNVNALLLGDSALYLCASSLEARGGYEQYFGPGTRLTVT.

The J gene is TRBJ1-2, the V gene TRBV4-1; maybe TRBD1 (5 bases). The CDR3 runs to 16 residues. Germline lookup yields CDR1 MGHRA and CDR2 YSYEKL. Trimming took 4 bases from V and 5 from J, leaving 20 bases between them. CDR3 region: CASSPAGGEGIYGYTF. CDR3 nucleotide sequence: TGCGCCAGCAGCCCTGCGGGAGGGGAAGGGATTTATGGCTACACCTTC.